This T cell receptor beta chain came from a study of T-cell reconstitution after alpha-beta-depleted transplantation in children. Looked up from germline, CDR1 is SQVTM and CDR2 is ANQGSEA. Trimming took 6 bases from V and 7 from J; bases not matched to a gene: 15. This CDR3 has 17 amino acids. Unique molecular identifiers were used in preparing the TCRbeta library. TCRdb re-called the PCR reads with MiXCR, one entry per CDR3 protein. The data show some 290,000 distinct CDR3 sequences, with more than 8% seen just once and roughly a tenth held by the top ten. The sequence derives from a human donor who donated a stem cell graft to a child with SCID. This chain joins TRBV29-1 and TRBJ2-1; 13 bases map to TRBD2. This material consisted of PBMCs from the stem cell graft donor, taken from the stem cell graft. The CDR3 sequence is CSVGLAGRGTIGNEQFF. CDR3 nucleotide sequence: TGCAGCGTGGGACTAGCGGGGAGGGGTACAATCGGGAATGAGCAGTTCTTC.